The clone carrying this T cell receptor (beta chain) has a count of ten or more. Its specificity is unknown. Germline V gene sequence: CDR1 MNHEY, CDR2 SVGEGT. V lost 5 bases and J lost 7; bases outside the gene matches: 4. The CDR3 has 13 residues. TCRdb redid the calling of the reads with MiXCR, one entry per CDR3 protein. The sample has 55,000 to 65,000 distinct CDR3 sequences; 62% are singletons. These data are taken from a study of type 1 regulatory T cells. This chain joins TRBV6-2 or TRBV6-3 and TRBJ1-1, with 10 bases identical to TRBD1. The source of this sequence is a human donor in good health. Sample: cultured non-Tr1 T cells, either the whole culture or a sorted T cell fraction (not recorded which). CDR3 amino acids: CASSKGQGNEAFF. The CDR3 coding sequence is TGTGCCAGCAGTAAGGGACAGGGGAATGAAGCTTTCTTT.